Listed below are T cell receptor beta chains from one sample, sequenced in a study of blood T cell repertoires in COVID-19. Produced via immunoSEQ multiplex PCR; TCRdb's table is partial and in-frame only. The sample shows roughly 200,000 clones, about 86% of them seen only once. Material for sequencing was peripheral blood. Receptors were obtained from a man aged 40-49 years with active or convalescent COVID-19. Both conserved end residues are part of each CDR3. Fields, in order: D gene, J gene, clone size, V gene, CDR3 DNA, CDR3 protein. D genes are given only for firm matches. Size tells how often a clone was seen (once, few, many) or the class of an expanded clone, and some rows leave it out.

-,TRBJ2-3,-,TRBV3-1/TRBV3-2,TGTGCCAGCAGCGCAATTAGGGGGGGGGAGCCAGATACGCAGTATTTT,CASSAIRGGEPDTQYF
-,TRBJ2-3,once,TRBV19,TGTGCCAGTAGTATAGATCGTATTTCCACAGATACGCAGTATTTT,CASSIDRISTDTQYF
TRBD1,TRBJ2-7,-,TRBV5-5,TGTGCCAGCAGCTTTGGGGACAGTGCCTACGAGCAGTACTTC,CASSFGDSAYEQYF
TRBD2,TRBJ2-3,-,TRBV19,TGTGCCAGTAGTATGACTAGCGGGAGGGTCCCAGATACGCAGTATTTT,CASSMTSGRVPDTQYF
-,TRBJ2-5,-,TRBV13,TGTGCCAGCAGCTTCGGAGAGACCCAGTACTTC,CASSFGETQYF
TRBD1,TRBJ2-7,-,TRBV24-1,TGTGCCACCAGTGACCCCGGGACAGGGGTTTCCTACGAGCAGTACTTC,CATSDPGTGVSYEQYF
-,TRBJ2-5,-,TRBV4-1,TGCGCCAGCAGCCAAGAGGTTGGGCGGGCCCTCCGAGCGGAGACCCAGTACTTC,CASSQEVGRALRAETQYF
-,TRBJ1-2,-,TRBV9,TGTGCCAGCAGCGCCCCGGGTCACTATGGCTACACCTTC,CASSAPGHYGYTF
-,TRBJ1-1,-,TRBV6-1,TGTGCCAGCAGTGAAACCACACTGGGGAGGACTGAAGCTTTCTTT,CASSETTLGRTEAFF
-,TRBJ2-2,-,TRBV6-5,TGTGCCAGCAGGGAGGGCTCCACCGGGGAGCTGTTTTTT,CASREGSTGELFF
TRBD1,TRBJ1-1,-,TRBV28,TGTGCCAGCCGGGCCGGAGGGGGCGCCGACACTGAAGCTTTCTTT,CASRAGGGADTEAFF
-,TRBJ2-5,-,TRBV7-9,TGTGCCAGCAGCTTAGAGTCGGTGTCAGAGACCCAGTACTTC,CASSLESVSETQYF
TRBD1,TRBJ1-2,-,TRBV9,TGTGCCAGCAGACGGACAGGGGAGACTGGCTACACCTTC,CASRRTGETGYTF
-,TRBJ1-5,few,TRBV5-1,TGCGCCAGCACCCCACAGGGAGATAGCAATCAGCCCCAGCATTTT,CASTPQGDSNQPQHF